Presented here are 27 T cell receptor beta chains from one specimen sequenced in a study of OX40 agonist ivuxolimab in advanced cancers. Assay: immunoSEQ multiplex PCR; the TCRdb copy retains only in-frame clones and omits some. The sample contains fewer than 90,000 clones, approximately 91% of which appear only once. Material: CD4+ or CD8+ T cells sorted from blood, obtained in a trial of the OX40 agonist ivuxolimab. These receptors all stem from an adult with an advanced solid tumor such as melanoma, head and neck, liver or kidney cancer.

This chain joins TRBV28 and TRBJ1-2; D is undetermined. Germline V CDR1 and CDR2: MDHEN, SYDVKM. The CDR3 extends over 12 amino acids. V shed 2 bases and J shed 5 bases, with 6 bases lying between them. CDR3 in amino acids: CASSLRRYGYTF. The CDR3 DNA follows: TGTGCCAGCAGTTTACGGAGATATGGCTACACCTTC.

The J gene is TRBJ1-2, the V gene TRBV30, with D maybe TRBD1 (6 bases). This CDR3 contains 13 residues. V was shortened by 3 bases and J by 4 bases, with 12 bases between the two germline ends. The germline V gene has CDR1 GTSNPN and CDR2 SVGIG (reference sequence). The CDR3, as DNA: TGTGCCTGGAGGGTCACGGGGGCCTATGGCTACACCTTC. Translation: CAWRVTGAYGYTF.

The rearrangement links TRBV29-1 to TRBJ2-5; D is unclear. Germline V gene sequence: CDR1 SQVTM, CDR2 ANQGSEA. The CDR3 consists of 11 residues. V was clipped by 6 bases and J by 2 bases, with 7 bases between them. The CDR3: CSVIPQETQYF. DNA of the CDR3: TGCAGCGTCATCCCACAAGAGACCCAGTACTTC.

The chain employs TRBV5-1 and TRBJ1-3; 9 bases align to TRBD1. The CDR3 loop spans 14 amino acids. V shed 5 bases and J 3 bases; nucleotides not matched to a gene: 3. The germline CDR1 and CDR2 sequences are SGHRS and YFSETQ. Here the CDR3 DNA reads TGCGCCAGCAGTACAGGGGGCGGTGGAAACACCATATATTTT. This codes for CASSTGGGGNTIYF. Full variable domain (rest looked up from reference TRBV5-1 and TRBJ1-3): KAGVTQTPRYLIKTRGQQVTLSCSPISGHRSVSWYQQTPGQGLQFLFEYFSETQRNKGNFPGRFSGRQFSNSRSEMNVSTLELGDSALYLCASSTGGGGNTIYFGEGSWLTVV.

The gene calls are TRBV13 and TRBJ1-4; D remains ambiguous. The CDR3 contains 15 residues. V was trimmed by 2 bases and J by 4 bases, leaving 11 bases between them. Germline V gene data show CDR1 as PRHDT and CDR2 as FYEKMQ (reference sequence). This CDR3 is CASSLRQVLNEKLFF. CDR3 DNA sequence: TGTGCCAGCAGCTTAAGGCAGGTCCTTAATGAAAAACTGTTTTTT. The full variable domain, in which reference TRBV13 and TRBJ1-4 provide the parts outside the CDR3, is AAGVIQSPRHLIKEKRETATLKCYPIPRHDTVYWYQQGPGQDPQFLISFYEKMQSDKGSIPDRFSAQQFSDYHSELNMSSLELGDSALYFCASSLRQVLNEKLFFGSGTQLSVL.

The rearrangement uses TRBV10-3 and TRBJ2-7; 7 bases match TRBD2. Germline V gene data show CDR1 as ENHRY and CDR2 as SYGVKD. V shed 7 bases and J 0 bases; nucleotides not matched to a gene: 6. This CDR3 has 14 residues. The CDR3 nucleotides are TGTGCCATCACGGCGGGAGACGGCTCCTACGAGCAGTACTTC. This sequence encodes CAITAGDGSYEQYF.

This chain uses TRBV6-5 with TRBJ2-1; TRBD2 matches at 12 bases. The germline V gene has CDR1 MNHEY and CDR2 SVGAGI. The CDR3 loop spans 14 amino acids. Trimming cost V 4 bases and J 7 bases; bases outside gene matches: 2. Here the CDR3 DNA reads TGTGCCAGCAGTTCGCTAGCGGGGGGGAATGAGCAGTTCTTC. It yields the protein CASSSLAGGNEQFF.

The V gene is TRBV29-1, the J gene TRBJ2-7; 11 bases line up with TRBD1. Germline trimming cut 4 bases from V and 4 bases from J; bases unmatched to any gene: 15. CDR3 size: 17 residues. The germline V gene encodes CDR1 SQVTM and CDR2 ANQGSEA. The CDR3 sequence is CSVGIMGQGGILYEQYF. Written as DNA, the CDR3 is TGCAGCGTTGGAATCATGGGACAGGGGGGAATTCTTTACGAGCAGTACTTC.

The V gene is TRBV7-9, the J gene TRBJ1-1; unclear D gene. The V gene lost 5 bases and the J gene lost 1 base, with 14 bases spanning the gap. The CDR3 has 15 amino acids. The germline V gene encodes CDR1 SEHNR and CDR2 FQNEAQ (reference sequence). CDR3 protein: CASSTTNGWNTEAFF. For the CDR3, the DNA is TGTGCCAGCAGCACCACTAACGGGTGGAACACTGAAGCTTTCTTT.

The V gene is TRBV18, the J gene TRBJ1-3; D gene uncertain. Germline CDR1 reads KGHSH; CDR2 reads LQKENI. V lost 3 bases and J 0 bases, leaving 9 bases between the germline ends. The CDR3 has 15 amino acids. DNA of the CDR3: TGTGCCAGCTCACCCGATTGGGACTCTGGAAACACCATATATTTT. This gives the protein CASSPDWDSGNTIYF.

The chain joins TRBV15 to TRBJ2-7, with D uncertain. Trimming pared 0 bases from V and 6 bases from J, leaving 12 bases between. This CDR3 comprises 14 residues. CDR1 is LNHNV, CDR2 YYDKDF, per germline (reference sequence). CDR3 loop: CATSRDSGAGEQYF. The CDR3 coding sequence is TGTGCCACCAGCAGAGATAGTGGTGCCGGCGAGCAGTACTTC.

The CDR3 loop reads CASSLGGRLNEQFF. CDR3 nucleotides: TGTGCCAGCAGCTTAGGGGGGCGTCTGAATGAGCAGTTCTTC. This chain links TRBV11-3 with TRBJ2-1, with TRBD1 as a possible D gene (6 bases). The length of the CDR3 is 14 residues. Germline assignment: CDR1 SGHNT and CDR2 YENEEA. With 1 base removed from V and 7 bases from J, the gap between germline ends came to 11 bases. Combining the CDR3 with reference TRBV11-3 and TRBJ2-1 gives the whole variable domain EAGVVQSPRYKIIEKKQPVAFWCNPISGHNTLYWYLQNLGQGPELLIRYENEEAVDDSQLPKDRFSAERLKGVDSTLKIQPAELGDSAVYLCASSLGGRLNEQFFGPGTRLTVL.

CDR3 sequence (DNA): TGTGCCAGTAGTCCGGGGACGCTGTGGGAGCAGTACTTC. This gives the protein CASSPGTLWEQYF. The chain carries TRBV19 and TRBJ2-7, with D perhaps given as TRBD1 or TRBD2 (5 bases each). Germline V gene sequence: CDR1 LNHDA, CDR2 SQIVND (reference sequence). The V end was cut by 5 bases, the J end by 7 bases, with 15 bases between. This CDR3 has 13 residues.

The table lists this clone with a few counts. This sequence joins TRBV7-2 and TRBJ2-1; 9 nucleotides align to TRBD1. V lost 5 bases, J lost 7 bases, and 12 bases stayed unmatched. Germline V gene data show CDR1 as SGHTA and CDR2 as FQGNSA. CDR3 length equals 16 residues. The CDR3 nucleotides are TGTGCCAGCAGCACCCACTCGGGACAGGGTAGGAATGAGCAGTTCTTC. Protein: CASSTHSGQGRNEQFF.

The chain combines TRBV5-1 with TRBJ1-1; unclear D gene. Germline V gene lookup returns CDR1 SGHRS and CDR2 YFSETQ. The length of the CDR3 is 13 residues. V lost 4 bases, J lost 2 bases, and 9 bases lay in between. The CDR3 DNA reads TGCGCCAGCAGCGGAGATTTAAACACTGAAGCTTTCTTT. This codes for CASSGDLNTEAFF.

V and J are TRBV12-2 and TRBJ1-5. TRBV12-2 is marked as a pseudogene. CDR3 length equals 12 residues. CDR3 sequence: CASRFPYQPQHF. CDR3 DNA: TGTGCAAGTCGCTTCCCTTATCAGCCCCAGCATTTT.

The chain joins TRBV5-4 to TRBJ1-4; D is possibly TRBD1 (6 bases). V was clipped by 4 bases and J by 7 bases, with 20 bases between them. CDR1 is SGHNT, CDR2 YYREEE, per germline (reference sequence). The CDR3 totals 16 residues. CDR3 sequence (DNA): TGTGCCAGCAGCGCCGTCACGACAGGTGGGCGTGAAAAACTGTTTTTT. Amino acid sequence: CASSAVTTGGREKLFF.

The CDR3, as DNA: TGTGCCAGCAGCTTAACGGCCGCCCGACTAGCGGGAATCCCCGGTGAGCAGTTCTTC. This codes for CASSLTAARLAGIPGEQFF. V usage is TRBV7-3 and J usage is TRBJ2-1; 11 nucleotides line up with TRBD2. The germline V gene encodes CDR1 SGHTA and CDR2 FQGTGA. The trim removed 0 bases at V and 9 bases at J, leaving 16 bases unmatched. The CDR3 contains 19 residues.

This chain connects TRBV6-1 to TRBJ2-7; D may be TRBD1 (7 bases). The CDR3 totals 15 residues. Germline CDR1 reads MNHNS; CDR2 reads SASEGT. V lost 3 bases and J 4 bases, leaving 16 bases between the germline ends. For the CDR3, the DNA is TGTGCCAGCAGTGAGGGCGGGACAGAGAGATACGAGCAGTACTTC. Amino acids: CASSEGGTERYEQYF.

This clone was seen only once. This sequence joins TRBV19 and TRBJ1-1, with D uncertain. Germline lookup yields CDR1 LNHDA and CDR2 SQIVND (reference sequence). The V and J ends lost 5 bases and 2 bases respectively, with 9 bases between them. This CDR3 is 13 amino acids long. This CDR3 reads CASSSSINTEAFF. CDR3 bases: TGTGCCAGTAGTTCGAGCATTAACACTGAAGCTTTCTTT.

J is TRBJ1-2 and V is TRBV29-1; D possibly corresponds to TRBD1 (5 bases). V was pared by 5 bases and J by 8 bases, with 15 bases between. CDR3 length equals 12 residues. Germline V gene sequence: CDR1 SQVTM, CDR2 ANQGSEA. CDR3 sequence: CSVSEGTRGYTF. In nucleotides, the CDR3 is TGCAGCGTTAGTGAGGGGACGCGGGGCTACACCTTC.

V and J are TRBV19 and TRBJ1-5, with a tentative D call TRBD1 (5 bases). Trimming removed 3 bases from V and 6 bases from J, with 15 bases in between. CDR3 length: 15 residues. Germline V lookup: CDR1 LNHDA, CDR2 SQIVND (reference sequence). In DNA, the CDR3 is TGTGCCAGTAGTATCTCCGGGGGGAAGGGTCAGCCCCAGCATTTT. Protein sequence: CASSISGGKGQPQHF. The full variable domain, in which reference TRBV19 and TRBJ1-5 provide the parts outside the CDR3, is DGGITQSPKYLFRKEGQNVTLSCEQNLNHDAMYWYRQDPGQGLRLIYYSQIVNDFQKGDIAEGYSVSREKKESFPLTVTSAQKNPTAFYLCASSISGGKGQPQHFGDGTRLSIL.

This chain links TRBV5-4 with TRBJ2-2; a possible D gene is TRBD2 (5 bases). Germline V gene lookup returns CDR1 SGHNT and CDR2 YYREEE (reference sequence). CDR3 length: 15 amino acids. Trimming removed 0 bases from V and 6 bases from J, with 12 bases in between. The CDR3 region has the DNA TGTGCCAGCAGCTTGGCGGTCGGGGAAGCCGGGGAGCTGTTTTTT. Residues: CASSLAVGEAGELFF. Variable domain in full (rest from reference TRBV5-4 and TRBJ2-2): ETGVTQSPTHLIKTRGQQVTLRCSSQSGHNTVSWYQQALGQGPQFIFQYYREEENGRGNFPPRFSGLQFPNYSSELNVNALELDDSALYLCASSLAVGEAGELFFGEGSRLTVL.

The chain uses TRBV19 and TRBJ1-2; D possibly corresponds to TRBD1 (5 bases). Germline assignment: CDR1 LNHDA and CDR2 SQIVND (reference sequence). Trimming pared 0 bases from V and 3 bases from J, leaving 8 bases between. This CDR3 spans 14 amino acids. The CDR3 reads CASSIEQGYYGYTF. The CDR3, as DNA: TGTGCCAGTAGTATAGAGCAGGGATACTATGGCTACACCTTC.

The chain is built from TRBV6-5 and TRBJ2-3, with D tentatively TRBD2 (5 bases). Germline loops: CDR1 MNHEY, CDR2 SVGAGI. The CDR3 has 15 residues. V lost 6 bases and J 1 base, leaving 14 bases between the germline ends. The CDR3: CASRRRRERTDTQYF. DNA of the CDR3: TGTGCCAGCAGACGCCGACGGGAACGCACAGATACGCAGTATTTT.

The V gene is TRBV30, the J gene TRBJ2-5, with TRBD1 matching over 11 bases. J lost 2 bases, V lost 5 bases, and 4 bases had no gene match. The CDR3 is 14 amino acids. The germline V gene encodes CDR1 GTSNPN and CDR2 SVGIG (reference sequence). This chain's CDR3 is CAWSDRGPQETQYF. The CDR3, as DNA: TGTGCCTGGTCGGACAGGGGGCCACAAGAGACCCAGTACTTC.

The rearrangement joins TRBV29-1 to TRBJ2-1; 9 bases are shared with TRBD2. Germline loops: CDR1 SQVTM, CDR2 ANQGSEA. This CDR3 is 14 amino acids long. The CDR3 loop reads CRGGARRGYDEQFF. CDR3 nucleotides: TGCCGCGGGGGGGCGCGGCGGGGGTACGATGAGCAGTTCTTC.